This record covers a single T cell receptor (beta chain). For repertoire sequencing, the TCR beta CDR3 regions were amplified from RNA transcripts. RT-PCR was first run with HTBI primers, then multiplex PCR in a second round. Using its own MiXCR run on the multiplex PCR reads, TCRdb lists one record per CDR3 protein. The sample lists fewer than 600,000 distinct CDR3 sequences, around 15% seen once, with roughly 10% in the top ten. The data are from a study of Graves' ophthalmopathy and Graves' hyperthyroidism. This receptor was obtained from a woman in her 30s with Graves' ophthalmopathy. Material: blood.

The CDR3 loop reads CASSLIGRNSSPLHF. CDR3 bases: TGTGCCAGCAGTTTAATTGGCCGGAATTCTTCACCCCTCCACTTT. The chain has TRBV28 and TRBJ1-6; D unresolved. The CDR3 length is 15 residues. Germline values: CDR1 MDHEN, CDR2 SYDVKM. V was pared by 2 bases and J by 9 bases, with 14 bases between.